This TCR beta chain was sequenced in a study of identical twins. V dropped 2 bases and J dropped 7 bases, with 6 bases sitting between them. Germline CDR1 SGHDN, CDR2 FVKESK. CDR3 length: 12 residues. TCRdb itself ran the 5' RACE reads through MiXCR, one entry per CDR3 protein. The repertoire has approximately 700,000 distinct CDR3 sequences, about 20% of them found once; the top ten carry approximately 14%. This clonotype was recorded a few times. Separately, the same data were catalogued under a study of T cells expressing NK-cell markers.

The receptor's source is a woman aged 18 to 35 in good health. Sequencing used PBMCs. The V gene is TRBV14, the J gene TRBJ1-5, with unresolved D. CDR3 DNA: TGTGCCAGCAGCCAACCGGGACAGCCCCAGCATTTT. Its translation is CASSQPGQPQHF.